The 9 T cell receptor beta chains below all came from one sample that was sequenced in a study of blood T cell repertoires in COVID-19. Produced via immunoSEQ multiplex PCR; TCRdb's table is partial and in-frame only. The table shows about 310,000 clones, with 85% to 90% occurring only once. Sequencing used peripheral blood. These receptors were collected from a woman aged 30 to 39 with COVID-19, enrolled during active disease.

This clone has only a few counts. CDR3 DNA: TGTGCCAGCAGTTTACCGCAGACAGGGGACACTGAAGCTTTCTTT. This sequence encodes CASSLPQTGDTEAFF. The gene calls are TRBV28 and TRBJ1-1; 8 bases are shared with TRBD1. V gave up 2 bases and J gave up 3 bases; unmatched junction bases: 5. Looked up from germline, CDR1 is MDHEN and CDR2 is SYDVKM. CDR3 length: 15 residues.

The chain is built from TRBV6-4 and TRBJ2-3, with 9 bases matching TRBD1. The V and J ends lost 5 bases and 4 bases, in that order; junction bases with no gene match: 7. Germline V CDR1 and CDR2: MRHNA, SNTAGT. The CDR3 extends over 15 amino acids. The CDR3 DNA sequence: TGTGCCAGCAGTACTACAGGGGGCTCGGCAGATACGCAGTATTTT. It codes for CASSTTGGSADTQYF.

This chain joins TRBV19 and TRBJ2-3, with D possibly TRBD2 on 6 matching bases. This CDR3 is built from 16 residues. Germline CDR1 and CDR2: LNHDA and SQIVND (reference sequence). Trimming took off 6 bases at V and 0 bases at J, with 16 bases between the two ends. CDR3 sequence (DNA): TGTGCCAGTAGCCTTCTGGGAAGCGGGAGCACAGATACGCAGTATTTT. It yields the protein CASSLLGSGSTDTQYF.

CDR3 sequence (DNA): TGTGCTAGTGGTTCCTACTTGGCGGGTAACTATGGCTACACCTTC. Translated: CASGSYLAGNYGYTF. This sequence joins TRBV12-5 and TRBJ1-2; no definite D call. Germline V gene data show CDR1 as LGHNT and CDR2 as FRNRAP. The V end was cut by 4 bases, the J end by 1 base, with 13 bases between. The CDR3 contains 15 residues. The full variable domain, completed using reference TRBV12-5 and TRBJ1-2, is DARVTQTPRHKVTEMGQEVTMRCQPILGHNTVFWYRQTMMQGLELLAYFRNRAPLDDSGMPKDRFSAEMPDATLATLKIQPSEPRDSAVYFCASGSYLAGNYGYTFGSGTRLTVV.

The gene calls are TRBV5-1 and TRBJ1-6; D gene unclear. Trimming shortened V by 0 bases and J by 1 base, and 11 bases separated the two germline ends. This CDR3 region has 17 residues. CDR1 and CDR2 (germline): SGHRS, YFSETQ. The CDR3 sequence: CASSLGETSSYNSPLHF. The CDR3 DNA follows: TGCGCCAGCAGCTTGGGCGAAACGAGTTCCTATAATTCACCCCTCCACTTT.

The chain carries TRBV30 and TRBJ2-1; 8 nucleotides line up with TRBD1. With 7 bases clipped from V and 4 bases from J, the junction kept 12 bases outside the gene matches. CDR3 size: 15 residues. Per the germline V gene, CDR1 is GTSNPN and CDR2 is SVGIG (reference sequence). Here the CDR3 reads CALKVDRGLYNEQFF. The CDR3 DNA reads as TGTGCCTTAAAAGTCGACAGGGGATTATACAATGAGCAGTTCTTC. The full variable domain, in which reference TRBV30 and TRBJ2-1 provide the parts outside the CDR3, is SQTIHQWPATLVQPVGSPLSLECTVEGTSNPNLYWYRQAAGRGLQLLFYSVGIGQISSEVPQNLSASRPQDRQFILSSKKLLLSDSGFYLCALKVDRGLYNEQFFGPGTRLTVL.

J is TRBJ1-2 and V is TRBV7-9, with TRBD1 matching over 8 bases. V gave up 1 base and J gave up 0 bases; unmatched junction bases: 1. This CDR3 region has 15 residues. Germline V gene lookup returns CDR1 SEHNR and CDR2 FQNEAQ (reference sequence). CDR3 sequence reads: CASSLEDRANYGYTF. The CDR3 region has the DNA TGTGCCAGCAGCTTAGAGGACAGGGCTAACTATGGCTACACCTTC.

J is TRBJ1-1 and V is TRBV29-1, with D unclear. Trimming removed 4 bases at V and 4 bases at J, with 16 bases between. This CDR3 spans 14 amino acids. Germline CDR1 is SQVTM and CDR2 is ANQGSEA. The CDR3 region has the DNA TGCAGCGTTGTGAGGGCTTCCGAGGGCACTGAAGCTTTCTTT. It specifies CSVVRASEGTEAFF.

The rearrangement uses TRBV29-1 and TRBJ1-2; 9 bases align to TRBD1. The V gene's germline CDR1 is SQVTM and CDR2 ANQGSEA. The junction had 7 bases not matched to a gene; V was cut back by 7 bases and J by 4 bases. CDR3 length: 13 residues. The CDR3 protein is CSALPGQGYGYTF. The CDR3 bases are TGCAGCGCCCTACCGGGACAGGGCTATGGCTACACCTTC.